Sequencing of this T cell receptor (beta chain) was carried out in a study of OX40 agonist ivuxolimab in advanced cancers. Study details: Clinicians treated patients with ivuxolimab, an agonistic anti-OX40 (CD134) antibody. Therapy given before enrollment (anti-PD-1, anti-PD-L1 or anti-CTLA-4) was allowed, and 40% had some.

Study-wide findings and caveats: The authors also found low normalized T-cell clonal expansion in some nonresponders.

Some clones are missing from TCRdb's copy, which holds only in-frame ones; the method was immunoSEQ multiplex PCR. The sample has approximately 60,000 clones, approximately 78% seen once; the top ten hold less than 5%. Worth noting for this clone: The antigen is not known.

Trimming removed 3 bases at V and 0 bases at J, with 14 bases between. The CDR3 spans 16 residues. The V gene's germline CDR1 is KGHSH and CDR2 LQKENI. The rearrangement links TRBV18 to TRBJ1-1; TRBD1 might be the D (5 bases). Here the sequenced sample was CD4+ or CD8+ T cells sorted from blood, taken in a trial of the OX40 agonist ivuxolimab. The TCR sequence derives from an adult with an advanced solid tumor such as melanoma, head and neck, liver or kidney cancer. The CDR3 is CASSPSRVGLNTEAFF. In DNA, the CDR3 is TGTGCCAGCTCACCTTCCAGGGTGGGGCTGAACACTGAAGCTTTCTTT.